This T cell receptor (beta chain) was retrieved from a study of T cells in Graves' hyperthyroidism and ophthalmopathy. About the study: The initial diagnosis was the point when peripheral blood was collected, ahead of any treatment. Study outcomes and limitations: Classification by a 13 V-J model distinguished ophthalmopathy from stable hyperthyroidism.

On this clonotype: Its antigen is as yet unknown.

Authors of the study amplified TCR beta CDR3 regions from RNA transcripts. Primed by the HTBI set, a first-round RT-PCR was run on the TCR CDR3. TCRdb reprocessed the multiplex PCR reads with MiXCR, giving one entry per CDR3 protein. The table lists more than 300,000 distinct CDR3 sequences, about a fifth of them singletons. V was pared by 4 bases and J by 5 bases, with 9 bases of the junction left unmatched. Germline V gene data show CDR1 as LNHDA and CDR2 as SQIVND (reference sequence). The CDR3 spans 15 residues. The sequence derives from a man in his late teens or twenties with Graves' ophthalmopathy. V usage is TRBV19 and J usage is TRBJ1-2, with 8 bases that match TRBD1. The sequenced sample consisted of blood. The CDR3 sequence is CASSTSTGAEYGYTF. Here the CDR3 DNA reads TGTGCCAGTAGTACCTCGACAGGGGCTGAGTATGGCTACACCTTC. Full variable domain (remainder filled in from reference TRBV19 and TRBJ1-2): DGGITQSPKYLFRKEGQNVTLSCEQNLNHDAMYWYRQDPGQGLRLIYYSQIVNDFQKGDIAEGYSVSREKKESFPLTVTSAQKNPTAFYLCASSTSTGAEYGYTFGSGTRLTVV.